This record covers a single T cell receptor (beta chain). In the authors' workflow: The assay estimated nucleated cells by amplifying reference gene primers. TCRdb keeps only in-frame clones here, not all; method: immunoSEQ multiplex PCR. D and trimming come from the DNA, and the V and J calls and clone size come from that table. This table holds approximately 330,000 clones, 80% to 90% found once. In Seattle, patients joined the study during active infection and were tracked longitudinally. The data stem from a study of blood T cell repertoires in COVID-19. Trimming removed 6 bases from V and 4 bases from J, with 13 bases in between. This CDR3 contains 14 residues. CDR1 is SNHLY, CDR2 FYNNEI, per germline.

The genes are TRBV2 and TRBJ1-5, with a tentative D call TRBD1 (6 bases). This clonotype originated in a man aged 25-45 years with COVID-19, enrolled during active disease. Sample: peripheral blood. The CDR3 sequence is CASSLRTVNQPQHF. The DNA of the CDR3 is TGTGCCAGCAGCCTTAGGACAGTAAATCAGCCCCAGCATTTT.